These 5 T cell receptor beta chains were sequenced from one sample in a study of regulatory T cells in long-lasting Graves disease. As to time point: newly diagnosed GD, antithyroid drugs for less than 3 months. From RNA extracted from PBMCs, the TCR library was made. iRepertoire HTBI primers and Arm-PCR of CDR3 regions built TCR beta libraries. From the multiplex PCR reads, TCRdb called clonotypes with MiXCR, one entry per CDR3 protein. In the table there are some 250,000 distinct CDR3 sequences, around a sixth of which are singletons. These data were also filed under a second study, of T cells in Graves' hyperthyroidism and ophthalmopathy.

Here the sequenced sample was peripheral blood mononuclear cells (PBMCs), taken at new diagnosis, from a patient treated with antithyroid drugs. These receptor sequences come from a woman under 40 with Graves disease.

J is TRBJ2-1 and V is TRBV5-4; 11 positions agree with TRBD2. The germline V gene encodes CDR1 SGHNT and CDR2 YYREEE (reference sequence). The CDR3 has 14 residues. This chain's CDR3 is CGASGGNTYNEQFF. CDR3 sequence (DNA): TGTGGAGCTAGCGGGGGGAATACTTACAATGAGCAGTTCTTC.

This clonotype was counted at least ten times. The genes are TRBV12-3 or TRBV12-4 and TRBJ2-1; D may be TRBD2 (5 bases). Trimming took off 1 base at V and 7 bases at J, with 11 bases between the two ends. This CDR3 has 14 amino acids. CDR3 protein: CASSLEGRRNEQFF. The CDR3 DNA follows: TGTGCCAGCAGTTTAGAAGGCAGGAGGAATGAGCAGTTCTTC.

This clonotype was detected many times. The rearrangement links TRBV4-2 to TRBJ1-1, with 7 bases identical to TRBD1. Germline trimming cut 1 base from V and 0 bases from J; bases unmatched to any gene: 2. The CDR3 sequence is 15 residues long. CDR1 LGHNA and CDR2 YNFKEQ come from the germline V gene. The CDR3 region has the DNA TGTGCCAGCAGCCAAGGGGACAGATTGAACACTGAAGCTTTCTTT. Protein product: CASSQGDRLNTEAFF.

This clonotype was seen more than once but under ten times. This chain uses TRBV20-1 with TRBJ1-6; D remains ambiguous. Per the germline V gene, CDR1 is DFQATT and CDR2 is SNEGSKA (reference sequence). CDR3 length: 12 amino acids. V was trimmed by 3 bases and J by 13 bases, leaving 13 bases between them. In DNA, the CDR3 is TGCAGTGCTAGTAAGGGAGGTTCGCCCCTCCACTTT. The encoded protein is CSASKGGSPLHF.

This clonotype occurred many times. The chain has TRBV13 and TRBJ2-7; D might be TRBD1 (7 bases). CDR3 length equals 17 residues. Germline V gene sequence: CDR1 PRHDT, CDR2 FYEKMQ (reference sequence). V was trimmed by 1 base and J by 1 base, leaving 17 bases between them. This chain's CDR3 is CASSLAAGQSRSYEQYF. The CDR3 DNA is TGTGCCAGCAGCTTAGCCGCGGGACAGTCTCGATCCTACGAGCAGTACTTC.